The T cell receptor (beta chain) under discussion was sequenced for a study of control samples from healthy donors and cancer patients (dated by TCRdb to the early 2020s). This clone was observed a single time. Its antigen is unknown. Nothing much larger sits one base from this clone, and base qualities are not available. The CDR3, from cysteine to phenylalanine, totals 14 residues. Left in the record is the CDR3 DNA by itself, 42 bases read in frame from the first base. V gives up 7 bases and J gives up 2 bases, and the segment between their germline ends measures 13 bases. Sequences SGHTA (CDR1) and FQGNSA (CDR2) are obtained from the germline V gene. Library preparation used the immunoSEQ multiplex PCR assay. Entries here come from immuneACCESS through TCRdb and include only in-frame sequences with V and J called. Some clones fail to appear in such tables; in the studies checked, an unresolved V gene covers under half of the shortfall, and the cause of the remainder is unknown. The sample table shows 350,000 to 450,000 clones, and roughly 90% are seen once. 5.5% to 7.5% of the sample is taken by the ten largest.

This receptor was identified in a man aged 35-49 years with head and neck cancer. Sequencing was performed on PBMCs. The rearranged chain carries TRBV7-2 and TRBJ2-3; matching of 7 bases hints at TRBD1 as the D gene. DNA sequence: TGTGCCAGCACCGGCGGGACAGCCACAGATACGCAGTATTTT. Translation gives CASTGGTATDTQYF.